The 26 T cell receptor beta chains in this list originate from one sample, sequenced in a study of CD8+ T cells in alopecia areata. Regarding treatment: oral pan-JAK inhibitor, 5-10 mg twice daily. cDNA prepared by RNA extraction and subsequent reverse transcription served as the template for sequencing. The repertoire was sequenced with immunoSEQ multiplex PCR; TCRdb's copy has only in-frame clones and lacks some. The sample lists fewer than 250,000 clones, roughly 60% occurring once. The specimen comprised CD4+ T cells sorted from blood, sampled at week 24, from a patient treated with tofacitinib. The receptors come from a human donor with alopecia areata.

The sample holds a few counts of this clone. The chain is built from TRBV19 and TRBJ2-2; tentatively, D is TRBD1 (6 bases). This CDR3 has 16 amino acids. Germline assignment: CDR1 LNHDA and CDR2 SQIVND (reference sequence). V was shortened by 11 bases and J by 1 base, with 20 bases between the two germline ends. CDR3 loop: CAGTGKTTLNTGELFF. The CDR3, as DNA: TGTGCCGGAACAGGGAAAACCACCCTGAACACCGGGGAGCTGTTTTTT.

V and J are TRBV5-6 and TRBJ2-7; D call uncertain. Trimming took 4 bases from V and 4 from J, leaving 12 bases between them. Germline CDR1 SGHDT, CDR2 YYEEEE. This CDR3 is built from 13 residues. The CDR3 DNA sequence: TGTGCCAGCAGCCGCGACCTCGGTTACGAGCAGTACTTC. Amino acid sequence: CASSRDLGYEQYF.

This clone was picked up a small number of times. CDR3 DNA sequence: TGTGCCAGCAGGGGCGCGTACGAGCAGTACTTC. This encodes CASRGAYEQYF. This chain links TRBV25-1 with TRBJ2-7; D remains unclear. V lost 6 bases to trimming and J lost 4 bases, with 7 bases between them. The germline V gene encodes CDR1 MGHDK and CDR2 SYGVNS. The CDR3 sequence is 11 residues long.

This chain joins TRBV29-1 and TRBJ1-1; D unresolved. Trimming stripped 3 bases from V and 5 bases from J, with 10 bases between. Germline CDR1 and CDR2: SQVTM and ANQGSEA. There are 12 residues in the CDR3. The DNA for the CDR3 is TGCAGCGTTGACCCAACGGGAACTGAAGCTTTCTTT. Amino acids: CSVDPTGTEAFF.

The chain uses TRBV27 and TRBJ2-6, with D perhaps TRBD1 (6 bases). V lost 8 bases to trimming and J lost 1 base, with 12 bases between them. The CDR3 runs to 15 residues. Per the germline V gene, CDR1 is MNHEY and CDR2 is SMNVEV (reference sequence). This CDR3 is CASRDTFSGANVLTF. CDR3 sequence (DNA): TGTGCCAGCCGGGACACCTTTTCTGGGGCCAACGTCCTGACTTTC.

The CDR3: CASSYGFGNQPQHF. The CDR3 DNA follows: TGTGCCAGCAGTTACGGATTCGGAAATCAGCCCCAGCATTTT. The rearrangement uses TRBV6-5 and TRBJ1-5; D is ambiguous. Germline V gene sequence: CDR1 MNHEY, CDR2 SVGAGI. CDR3 length equals 14 residues. V dropped 2 bases and J dropped 4 bases, with 9 bases sitting between them.

In its sample, this clone was seen a few times. The rearrangement links TRBV6-5 to TRBJ2-3, with TRBD2 identical over 8 bases. The CDR3 is made up of 15 amino acids. The V and J ends lost 9 bases and 2 bases, in that order; junction bases with no gene match: 10. Germline loops: CDR1 MNHEY, CDR2 SVGAGI. In DNA form, the CDR3 reads TGTGCCAGTATGGGCGGGGGGTCACACACAGATACGCAGTATTTT. This encodes CASMGGGSHTDTQYF.

This rearrangement joins TRBV30 to TRBJ2-3; D may be TRBD2 (5 bases). V lost 0 bases and J 1 base, leaving 11 bases between the germline ends. Germline loops: CDR1 GTSNPN, CDR2 SVGIG (reference sequence). CDR3 size: 15 residues. The CDR3 DNA reads TGTGCCTGGAGTGTAGTCGGGGAACGCACAGATACGCAGTATTTT. Its translation: CAWSVVGERTDTQYF.

This chain joins TRBV11-2 and TRBJ1-2; D gene uncertain. This CDR3 is built from 14 residues. V was pared by 4 bases and J by 2 bases, with 11 bases between. Germline V gene sequence: CDR1 SGHAT, CDR2 FQNNGV. CDR3 sequence: CASSSKGGNYGYTF. The DNA of the CDR3 is TGTGCCAGCAGCTCTAAAGGAGGGAACTATGGCTACACCTTC.

J is TRBJ1-2 and V is TRBV10-3; 12 bases match TRBD1. V trimming: 10 bases; J trimming: 2 bases; junction bases outside the gene matches: 14. CDR1 and CDR2 (germline): ENHRY, SYGVKD. CDR3 length: 17 residues. The DNA of the CDR3 is TGTGCCACCGGGACAGGGGGCGCAGGTGGAAGCAACTATGGCTACACCTTC. Translation gives CATGTGGAGGSNYGYTF.

The chain employs TRBV11-3 and TRBJ2-2; D is undetermined. Trimming took off 8 bases at V and 5 bases at J, with 9 bases between the two ends. Germline loops: CDR1 SGHNT, CDR2 YENEEA. CDR3 length: 12 residues. DNA of the CDR3: TGTGCCAGCTCCGTGGAGACCGGGGAGCTGTTTTTT. Its protein product is CASSVETGELFF.

The chain recombines TRBV14 with TRBJ2-3, with 9 bases lining up with TRBD1. This CDR3 has 18 residues. In germline, CDR1 is SGHDN, CDR2 FVKESK. The V gene end was trimmed by 4 bases and the J gene end by 2 bases; junction bases not matched to a gene: 13. For the CDR3, the DNA is TGTGCCAGCAGCCGAGGACAGGGGTACGAAGTTTTCACAGATACGCAGTATTTT. It specifies CASSRGQGYEVFTDTQYF. Combining the CDR3 with reference TRBV14 and TRBJ2-3 gives the whole variable domain EAGVTQFPSHSVIEKGQTVTLRCDPISGHDNLYWYRRVMGKEIKFLLHFVKESKQDESGMPNNRFLAERTGGTYSTLKVQPAELEDSGVYFCASSRGQGYEVFTDTQYFGPGTRLTVL.

The chain uses TRBV6-1 and TRBJ1-5, with D possibly being TRBD1 (6 bases). The CDR3 extends over 15 amino acids. Between the trimmed V and J ends, which lost 1 base and 6 bases, there was a span of 13 bases. In germline, CDR1 is MNHNS, CDR2 SASEGT. CDR3 protein: CASSEGTGNSQPQHF. In DNA form, the CDR3 reads TGTGCCAGCAGTGAAGGTACAGGGAATAGTCAGCCCCAGCATTTT.

The V gene is TRBV30, the J gene TRBJ1-6, with D hard to call. CDR3 length: 14 residues. Germline CDR1 reads GTSNPN; CDR2 reads SVGIG (reference sequence). V was shortened by 5 bases and J by 9 bases, with 17 bases between the two germline ends. The CDR3 spells CAWAQPNSGSPLHF. DNA for the CDR3: TGTGCCTGGGCACAGCCAAACAGTGGTTCACCCCTCCACTTT.

The chain links TRBV30 to TRBJ1-2; 9 nucleotides match TRBD1. With V trimmed by 6 bases and J by 8 bases, 10 bases remained unmatched. The V gene's germline CDR1 is GTSNPN and CDR2 SVGIG (reference sequence). This CDR3 comprises 13 residues. In nucleotides, the CDR3 is TGTGCCTGCTCCCCGACAGGGGGGGAGGGCTACACCTTC. It codes for CACSPTGGEGYTF. The full variable domain, its missing parts supplied by reference TRBV30 and TRBJ1-2, is SQTIHQWPATLVQPVGSPLSLECTVEGTSNPNLYWYRQAAGRGLQLLFYSVGIGQISSEVPQNLSASRPQDRQFILSSKKLLLSDSGFYLCACSPTGGEGYTFGSGTRLTVV.

This chain links TRBV9 with TRBJ1-2; D unclear. The length of the CDR3 is 13 residues. The V end lost 0 bases, the J end lost 7 bases, and 10 bases lay between the germline ends. Per the germline V gene, CDR1 is SGDLS and CDR2 is YYNGEE. CDR3: CASSVASAGGYTF. The CDR3 bases are TGTGCCAGCAGCGTAGCTAGTGCCGGTGGCTACACCTTC.

The genes are TRBV5-1 and TRBJ1-1; D not certain. V lost 5 bases, J lost 6 bases, and 14 bases lay in between. Germline assignment: CDR1 SGHRS and CDR2 YFSETQ. The CDR3 spans 13 residues. The CDR3 bases are TGCGCCAGCAGGTCCGAATTTGACGCTGAAGCTTTCTTT. Translated: CASRSEFDAEAFF. The full variable domain, rest sourced from reference TRBV5-1 and TRBJ1-1, is KAGVTQTPRYLIKTRGQQVTLSCSPISGHRSVSWYQQTPGQGLQFLFEYFSETQRNKGNFPGRFSGRQFSNSRSEMNVSTLELGDSALYLCASRSEFDAEAFFGQGTRLTVV.

This clone turned up a few times. The rearrangement joins TRBV9 to TRBJ2-5, with D possibly being TRBD2 (5 bases). Trimming cost V 2 bases and J 0 bases, with 11 bases left between them. The CDR3 consists of 15 residues. Germline CDR1 reads SGDLS; CDR2 reads YYNGEE. CDR3 in DNA: TGTGCCAGCAGCGTCGACGGACTGGACCAAGAGACCCAGTACTTC. It is translated as CASSVDGLDQETQYF.

This clone appeared once. CDR3 DNA sequence: TGTGCCTGGAGTGCCACGGCAGGCAATCAGCCCCAGCATTTT. This codes for CAWSATAGNQPQHF. The J gene is TRBJ1-5, the V gene TRBV30; no reliable D call. With 1 base removed from V and 2 bases from J, the gap between germline ends came to 9 bases. The germline CDR1 and CDR2 sequences are GTSNPN and SVGIG (reference sequence). The CDR3 consists of 14 residues.

J is TRBJ1-2 and V is TRBV4-2; D gene uncertain. Germline V gene lookup returns CDR1 LGHNA and CDR2 YNFKEQ. Trimming stripped 1 base from V and 2 bases from J, with 8 bases between. The CDR3 is 14 amino acids. The CDR3 region has the DNA TGTGCCAGCAGCCAAGTCCGAACCAACTATGGCTACACCTTC. Translated, it gives CASSQVRTNYGYTF.

This chain links TRBV29-1 with TRBJ2-1; 14 bases are a match to TRBD2. V was clipped by 6 bases and J by 8 bases; unmatched bases: 18. Germline values: CDR1 SQVTM, CDR2 ANQGSEA. This CDR3 spans 18 amino acids. For the CDR3, the DNA is TGCAGCGTACAGACGCGGTGGACTAGCGGGGGGCTGGGGGATGAGCAGTTCTTC. Translation gives CSVQTRWTSGGLGDEQFF.

In its sample, this clone ranks as medium-sized. The genes are TRBV11-2 and TRBJ2-2; weak D call: TRBD2 (5 bases). Trimming took 2 bases from V and 6 from J, leaving 10 bases between them. The CDR3 runs to 14 residues. CDR1 is SGHAT, CDR2 FQNNGV, per germline. The CDR3 region is CASSLMSGSGELFF. CDR3 nucleotide sequence: TGTGCCAGCAGCTTAATGAGCGGCTCCGGGGAGCTGTTTTTT.

This clone has only a few counts. This chain links TRBV30 with TRBJ2-7; 8 nucleotides line up with TRBD1. Germline CDR1 GTSNPN, CDR2 SVGIG (reference sequence). The CDR3 runs 12 residues. Losses at the gene ends were 5 bases for V and 6 bases for J; bases not matched to a gene: 6. DNA for the CDR3: TGTGCCTGGGGACAGGGATTGGGCGAGCAGTACTTC. Translating gives CAWGQGLGEQYF.

V usage is TRBV11-2 and J usage is TRBJ2-1; 9 bases align to TRBD1. The V gene's germline CDR1 is SGHAT and CDR2 FQNNGV. This CDR3 contains 15 residues. The J segment lost 4 bases and the V segment lost 6 bases, leaving 7 bases of the junction unmatched. This CDR3 reads CASRGIGTGYNEQFF. The CDR3 DNA sequence: TGTGCCAGCAGAGGAATCGGGACAGGGTACAATGAGCAGTTCTTC.

V gene TRBV11-3 combines with J gene TRBJ2-7, with D maybe TRBD2 (6 bases). V was trimmed by 0 bases and J by 6 bases, leaving 15 bases between them. The CDR3 runs to 15 residues. Germline V gene sequence: CDR1 SGHNT, CDR2 YENEEA. For the CDR3, the DNA is TGTGCCAGCAGCTTAGATCTGCGGGGTCTAAGCGAGCAGTACTTC. Encoded protein: CASSLDLRGLSEQYF.

This clone was found a few times. The rearrangement links TRBV29-1 to TRBJ1-1; 7 nucleotides align to TRBD1. This CDR3 is 11 amino acids long. Germline CDR1 SQVTM, CDR2 ANQGSEA. The ends lost 6 bases at V and 7 bases at J; junction bases unmatched: 5. The CDR3 spells CSVEQGNEAFF. Written as DNA, the CDR3 is TGCAGCGTCGAACAGGGGAATGAAGCTTTCTTT. Using reference TRBV29-1 and TRBJ1-1 for the parts outside the CDR3, the full variable domain is SAVISQKPSRDICQRGTSLTIQCQVDSQVTMMFWYRQQPGQSLTLIATANQGSEATYESGFVIDKFPISRPNLTFSTLTVSNMSPEDSSIYLCSVEQGNEAFFGQGTRLTVV.